The clone carrying this TCR beta chain was seen a few times. From germline, CDR1 is MNHEY and CDR2 SVGAGI. The V gene lost 6 bases and the J gene lost 7 bases, with 15 bases spanning the gap. CDR3 size: 13 residues. TCRdb called the 5' RACE reads again in MiXCR, with one record for every CDR3 protein. The sample lists some 10,000 distinct CDR3 sequences, about 15% seen once, with 3% to 4% in the top ten. Treg sorting used a CD4+CD25+CD127-/low gate. The chain employs TRBV6-5 and TRBJ2-5; D uncertain. The specimen sequenced was Tregs sorted from a lymph node. The source is a female donor with breast cancer. The CDR3 reads CASSPGPMRTQYF. The CDR3 DNA is TGTGCCAGCAGCCCCGGTCCGATGCGGACCCAGTACTTC.